A selection of T cell receptor beta chains follows, all from one sample in a study of early T cells in non-severe SARS-CoV-2 infection. MiXCR was run by TCRdb on the 5' RACE reads, yielding one entry per CDR3 protein. In the table there are nearly 50,000 distinct CDR3 sequences, roughly 6.2% of which are singletons. The starting material was whole blood, obtained at baseline. The source of these receptors is an adult who was a healthcare worker with PCR-confirmed SARS-CoV-2 infection or an uninfected control (not recorded which). The CDR3 runs from the conserved cysteine through the conserved F or W. The D gene is left open where the match is weak. Part of the rows lack a size; the others show once, few, many or a class for expanded clones.

D,V,size,J,DNA,CDR3
-,TRBV14,many,TRBJ2-1,TGTGCCAGCAGCGATTCCCATGAGCAGTTCTTC,CASSDSHEQFF
-,TRBV2,few,TRBJ2-2,TGTGCCAGCAGGCCCGGGGTGGCCGGGGAGCTGTTTTTT,CASRPGVAGELFF
-,TRBV20-1,few,TRBJ2-3,TGCAGTGCTATACAGCAAAACACAGATACGCAGTATTTT,CSAIQQNTDTQYF
-,TRBV18,many,TRBJ2-5,TGTGCCAGCTCACCACTTTCCCCCTCCCGAGAGACCCAGTACTTC,CASSPLSPSRETQYF
-,TRBV4-2,many,TRBJ2-2,TGTGCCAGCAGCCAAGATTCCCAGTCCGGGGAGCTGTTTTTT,CASSQDSQSGELFF
-,TRBV12-3/TRBV12-4,few,TRBJ2-3,TGTGCCAGCAGTTTAGGGTGGAGCACAGATACGCAGTATTTT,CASSLGWSTDTQYF
-,TRBV3-1,medium-sized,TRBJ2-3,TGTGCCAGCAGCCAACGGCCTGCAGATACGCAGTATTTT,CASSQRPADTQYF
-,TRBV12-3/TRBV12-4,many,TRBJ2-2,TGTGCCAGCAGTTTAAAGGGCCCCATATGGTTGACGCTTGGGCCAGAAACTTACACCGGGGAGCTGTTTTTT,CASSLKGPIWLTLGPETYTGELFF
-,TRBV27,few,TRBJ2-6,TGTGCCAGCCAAGTTCCTGGGGCCAACGTCCTGACTTTC,CASQVPGANVLTF
-,TRBV29-1,many,TRBJ1-5,TGCAGCGTTGCAGGGAGCAATCAGCCCCAGCATTTT,CSVAGSNQPQHF
TRBD1,TRBV12-3/TRBV12-4,-,TRBJ1-5,TGTGCCAGCAGTTTAGGGGACAGGGAAGATCAGCCCCAGCATTTT,CASSLGDREDQPQHF
-,TRBV7-8,many,TRBJ1-2,TGTGCCAGCAGCTTAGCGTCGGGGTATGGGCGAGGCTACACCTTC,CASSLASGYGRGYTF
TRBD1,TRBV27,many,TRBJ1-2,TGTGCCAGCAGTTTAGGGACAGGCAGACTTAACTATGGCTACACCTTC,CASSLGTGRLNYGYTF
-,TRBV27,many,TRBJ1-6,TGTGCCAGCAGTTTATTCCTGGGGAATAATTCACCCCTCCACTTT,CASSLFLGNNSPLHF
-,TRBV7-9,many,TRBJ2-7,TGTGCCAGCAGCTTCGGCAGGGGTACCGACGAGCAGTACTTC,CASSFGRGTDEQYF
-,TRBV20-1,few,TRBJ1-1,TGCAGTGCCCTAGTCCCCGGGGAAGCTTTCTTT,CSALVPGEAFF
-,TRBV5-6,few,TRBJ2-3,TGTGCCAGCAGCTTCGTAGGACCGGTTTGGGATACGCAGTATTTT,CASSFVGPVWDTQYF
-,TRBV4-2,-,TRBJ2-7,TGTGCCAGCAGCCAAGCGGCCCAATCCGACTACGAGCAGTACTTC,CASSQAAQSDYEQYF
-,TRBV6-1,many,TRBJ1-1,TGTGCCAGCAGTGAAGCCGGAGGGGCGGGGAACACTGAAGCTTTCTTT,CASSEAGGAGNTEAFF
-,TRBV7-2,few,TRBJ2-3,TGTGCCAGCAGCCTACCCAGCACAGATACGCAGTATTTT,CASSLPSTDTQYF
TRBD1,TRBV11-2,-,TRBJ1-1,TGTGCCAGCAGCTTAGGAGGGACAGAGAACACTGAAGCTTTCTTT,CASSLGGTENTEAFF
-,TRBV7-6,few,TRBJ2-1,TGTGCCAGCAGCATGGGGGACGGCCCAAACAATGAGCAGTTCTTC,CASSMGDGPNNEQFF
TRBD2,TRBV19,-,TRBJ2-5,TGTGCCAGTAGTATAACTCGGGAGGCGGAGACCCAGTACTTC,CASSITREAETQYF